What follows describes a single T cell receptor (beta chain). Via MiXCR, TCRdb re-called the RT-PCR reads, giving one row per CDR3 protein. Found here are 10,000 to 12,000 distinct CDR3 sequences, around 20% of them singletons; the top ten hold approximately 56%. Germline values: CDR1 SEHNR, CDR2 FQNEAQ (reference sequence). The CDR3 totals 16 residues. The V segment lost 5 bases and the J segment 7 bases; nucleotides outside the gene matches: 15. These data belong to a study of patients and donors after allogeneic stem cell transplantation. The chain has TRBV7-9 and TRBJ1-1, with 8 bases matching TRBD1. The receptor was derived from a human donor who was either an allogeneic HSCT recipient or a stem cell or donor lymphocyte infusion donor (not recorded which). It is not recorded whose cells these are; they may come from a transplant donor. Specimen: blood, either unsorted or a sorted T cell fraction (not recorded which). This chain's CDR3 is CASSRQGPREHDEAFF. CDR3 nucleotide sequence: TGTGCCAGCAGCCGACAGGGGCCACGTGAACACGATGAAGCTTTCTTT.